This TCR beta chain appears in the sequencing data of a study of PD-L1 blockade in urothelial cancer. Produced via immunoSEQ multiplex PCR; TCRdb's table is partial and in-frame only. Here the sample spans under 90,000 clones, 90% being singletons. V lost 4 bases, J lost 6 bases, and 9 bases stayed unmatched. Germline loops: CDR1 SGHNT, CDR2 YYREEE (reference sequence). The CDR3 runs 14 residues. The chain is built from TRBV5-4 and TRBJ2-7; 8 bases are shared with TRBD1. This TCR was sampled from a man in his 60s with urothelial cancer. The input for sequencing was PBMCs, taken around atezolizumab (anti-PD-L1) treatment. The CDR3, as DNA: TGTGCCAGCAGCATCGGACAGGGAGAAAGCGAGCAGTACTTC. This gives the protein CASSIGQGESEQYF.